This T cell receptor (beta chain) emerged from a study of T-cell reconstitution after alpha-beta-depleted transplantation in children. Trimming cost V 4 bases and J 4 bases; bases outside gene matches: 3. This CDR3 comprises 15 residues. The germline V gene encodes CDR1 SGHDN and CDR2 FVKESK. TCRbeta library construction was performed incorporating unique molecular identifiers. TCRdb passed the PCR reads through MiXCR, listing each CDR3 protein once. The sample contains more than 250,000 distinct CDR3 sequences, roughly 9.5% of which appear only once. This clonotype occurred many times. The clonotype originates from a human donor who donated a stem cell graft to a child with SCID. The material was PBMCs from the stem cell graft donor, obtained from the stem cell graft. V is TRBV14 and J is TRBJ2-2; 10 nucleotides agree with TRBD2. The CDR3 reads CASSPSGGGTGELFF. CDR3 nucleotide sequence: TGTGCCAGCAGCCCTAGCGGGGGCGGCACCGGGGAGCTGTTTTTT.